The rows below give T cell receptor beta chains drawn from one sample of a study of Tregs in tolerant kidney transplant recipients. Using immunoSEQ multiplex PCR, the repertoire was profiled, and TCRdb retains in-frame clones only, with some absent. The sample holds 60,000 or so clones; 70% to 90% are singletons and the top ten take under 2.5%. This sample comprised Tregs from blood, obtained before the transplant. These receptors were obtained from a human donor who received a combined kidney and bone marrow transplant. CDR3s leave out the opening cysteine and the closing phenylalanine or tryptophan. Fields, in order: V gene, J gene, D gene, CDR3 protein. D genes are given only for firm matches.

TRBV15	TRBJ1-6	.	ATSRGGGGWSYNSPLH
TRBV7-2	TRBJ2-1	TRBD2	ASSPGTSGRYNEQF
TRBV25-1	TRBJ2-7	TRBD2	GGGSSYEQY
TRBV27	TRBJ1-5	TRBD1	ASSLDRGSQPQH
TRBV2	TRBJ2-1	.	ASSEGGRAPGGNEQF
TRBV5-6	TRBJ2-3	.	ASSLMEGRADTQY
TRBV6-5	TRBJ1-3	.	ASLSSGNTIY
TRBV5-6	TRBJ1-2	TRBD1	ASSEGQGAVNYGYT
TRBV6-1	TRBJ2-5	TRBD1	ASIPDRGRETQY
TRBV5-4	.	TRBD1	ASSSPPGQGVEQY
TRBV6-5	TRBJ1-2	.	ASSYPGSYGYT
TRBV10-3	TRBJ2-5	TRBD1	AISENVLAGGVGTQY
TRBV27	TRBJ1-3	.	ASSPRGRWSGNTIY
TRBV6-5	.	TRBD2	ASSYSGPTSLYEQY
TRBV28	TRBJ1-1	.	ASRSMGQKNTEAF
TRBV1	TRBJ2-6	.	TSRLTGQSRANVLT
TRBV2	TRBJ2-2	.	ASSEANRAAGELF
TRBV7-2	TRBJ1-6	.	ASSLGVRGYSYNSPLH
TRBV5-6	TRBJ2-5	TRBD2	ASSLVVAGKETQY
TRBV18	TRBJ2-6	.	ASSPGGGANVLT
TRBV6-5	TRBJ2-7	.	ASSTEGYEQY
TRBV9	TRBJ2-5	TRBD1	ASSRGGETQY
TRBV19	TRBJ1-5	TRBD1	ASKGGRIEPQH
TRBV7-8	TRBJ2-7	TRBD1	ASSQGDRGSYEQY
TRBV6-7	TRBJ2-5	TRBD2	ASSYRDDRTSGRAIQETQY
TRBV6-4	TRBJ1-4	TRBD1	ASSSNRGTNEKLF
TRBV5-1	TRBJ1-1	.	ASSPSGTPGLAF
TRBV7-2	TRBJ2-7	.	ASRLVGAYEQY
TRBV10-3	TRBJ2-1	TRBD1	AARSTGEPYNEQF
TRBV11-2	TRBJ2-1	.	ASSSDGSPYNEQF
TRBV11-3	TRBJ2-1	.	ASSLGYGVKQF